This TCR beta chain is drawn from a study of OX40 agonist ivuxolimab in advanced cancers. Findings and caveats of the study: Researchers did not establish what antigens the expanded peripheral T cells target.

This CDR3 spans 17 amino acids. Per the germline V gene, CDR1 is KGHSH and CDR2 is LQKENI. V was clipped by 6 bases and J by 3 bases, with 23 bases between them. Sequencing was performed with immunoSEQ multiplex PCR; in TCRdb, only in-frame clones are kept and a portion is missing. The top ten hold roughly 4.9% of the sample, which has about 46,000 clones, around nine tenths seen once. Notes on this clone: Its antigen is not known.

The chain carries TRBV18 and TRBJ1-2, with D unresolved. This receptor was identified in an adult with an advanced solid tumor such as melanoma, head and neck, liver or kidney cancer. The sample consisted of CD4+ or CD8+ T cells sorted from blood, taken in a trial of the OX40 agonist ivuxolimab. The CDR3 bases are TGTGCCAGCTCCCCTCTTACCACCCAACCAGCCCACTATGGCTACACCTTC. It is translated as CASSPLTTQPAHYGYTF.